The 26 T cell receptor beta chains given below trace back to one sample, sequenced in a study of identical twins. TCRdb itself ran the 5' RACE reads through MiXCR, one entry per CDR3 protein. Of around 340,000 distinct CDR3 sequences listed, 9% are singletons. The specimen was naive T cells sorted from blood. The receptors derive from a woman aged 45-60 years in good health.

The chain has TRBV10-3 and TRBJ2-1, with 11 bases that match TRBD2. The CDR3 is 16 residues long. V lost 6 bases to trimming and J lost 0 bases; unmatched junction nucleotides: 4. From germline, CDR1 is ENHRY and CDR2 SYGVKD. The CDR3 DNA sequence: TGTGCCATCAGGAGGACTAGCGGGCACTCCTACAATGAGCAGTTCTTC. It specifies CAIRRTSGHSYNEQFF.

This clonotype has at least ten counts. V is TRBV7-2 and J is TRBJ2-2; 7 bases line up with TRBD1. CDR1 is SGHTA, CDR2 FQGNSA, per germline. The V segment lost 5 bases and the J segment 5 bases; nucleotides outside the gene matches: 11. This CDR3 region has 16 residues. Here the CDR3 reads CASSNDRGRLTGELFF. The CDR3 coding sequence is TGTGCCAGCAGCAACGATAGGGGGCGCTTAACCGGGGAGCTGTTTTTT.

This clonotype was seen ten or more times. The chain carries TRBV6-5 and TRBJ1-2; a possible D gene is TRBD1 (5 bases). CDR3 length: 13 amino acids. Deletions cut 6 bases from V and 4 bases from J, with 12 bases between. Germline CDR1 is MNHEY and CDR2 is SVGAGI. CDR3 region: CASSKHGAYGYTF. CDR3 nucleotides: TGTGCCAGCAGCAAACACGGGGCCTATGGCTACACCTTC.

The sample holds many counts of this clonotype. This chain connects TRBV28 to TRBJ2-1, with 7 bases identical to TRBD1. CDR3 length equals 11 residues. Germline-derived CDR1 and CDR2 are MDHEN and SYDVKM. V was clipped by 8 bases and J by 12 bases; unmatched bases: 7. The CDR3 DNA sequence: TGTGCCAGCGAAAGGACAGGTTGGCAGTTCTTC. It is translated as CASERTGWQFF.

The chain uses TRBV2 and TRBJ2-7; tentatively, D is TRBD2 (6 bases). CDR3 size: 14 residues. V was shortened by 6 bases and J by 2 bases, with 14 bases between the two germline ends. Per germline, CDR1 SNHLY and CDR2 FYNNEI. The CDR3 coding sequence is TGTGCCAGCAGCGACGGGGGTACGGCCTACGAGCAGTACTTC. It translates to CASSDGGTAYEQYF. Supplemented by reference TRBV2 and TRBJ2-7, the full variable domain reads EPEVTQTPSHQVTQMGQEVILRCVPISNHLYFYWYRQILGQKVEFLVSFYNNEISEKSEIFDDQFSVERPDGSNFTLKIRSTKLEDSAMYFCASSDGGTAYEQYFGPGTRLTVT.

At least ten counts were recorded for this clonotype. The CDR3 DNA sequence: TGTGCCAGCAGCCTACTCATTGCCGGGGTGTACTTC. This translates into CASSLLIAGVYF. This rearrangement joins TRBV7-9 to TRBJ2-4; tentatively, D is TRBD2 (5 bases). Trimming removed 5 bases from V and 15 bases from J, with 17 bases in between. Germline values: CDR1 SEHNR, CDR2 FQNEAQ (reference sequence). CDR3 length: 12 residues. The whole variable domain, filled in from reference TRBV7-9 and TRBJ2-4, reads DTGVSQNPRHKITKRGQNVTFRCDPISEHNRLYWYRQTLGQGPEFLTYFQNEAQLEKSRLLSDRFSAERPKGSFSTLEIQRTEQGDSAMYLCASSLLIAGVYFGAGTRLSVL.

This clonotype was recorded at least ten times. The rearrangement links TRBV5-1 to TRBJ2-5; no clear D. Trimming removed 0 bases at V and 1 base at J, with 7 bases between. The CDR3 runs to 14 residues. Germline loops: CDR1 SGHRS, CDR2 YFSETQ. CDR3 region: CASSLGSPQETQYF. CDR3 nucleotides: TGCGCCAGCAGCTTGGGCAGCCCCCAAGAGACCCAGTACTTC.

V and J are TRBV21-1 and TRBJ2-1; the table's TRBD2 call for D was not verified on the DNA. TRBV21-1 is a recognized pseudogene. CDR3 length: 18 amino acids. CDR3 nucleotide sequence: TGTGCCAGCAGCATTCTAGCGGGAGGGCTACCGAAAGTCAATGAGCAGTTCTTC. Translating it yields CASSILAGGLPKVNEQFF.

The sample holds many counts of this clonotype. The chain has TRBV4-2 and TRBJ2-7; D may be TRBD1 (5 bases). Germline V gene lookup returns CDR1 LGHNA and CDR2 YNFKEQ. With 0 bases removed from V and 6 bases from J, the gap between germline ends came to 9 bases. The CDR3 totals 13 residues. The CDR3 nucleotides read TGTGCCAGCAGCCAAGATCTCAGGGCCGAGCAGTACTTC. Protein product: CASSQDLRAEQYF.

The chain joins TRBV20-1 to TRBJ1-2; 8 positions agree with TRBD1. Germline values: CDR1 DFQATT, CDR2 SNEGSKA (reference sequence). The CDR3 loop spans 12 amino acids. V shed 7 bases and J 4 bases; nucleotides not matched to a gene: 5. The CDR3 sequence: CSVQGAGYGYTF. In DNA, the CDR3 is TGCAGTGTTCAGGGGGCCGGCTATGGCTACACCTTC.

J is TRBJ1-5 and V is TRBV5-1; D is ambiguous. Germline loops: CDR1 SGHRS, CDR2 YFSETQ. V was trimmed by 0 bases and J by 5 bases, leaving 9 bases between them. This CDR3 has 14 amino acids. The CDR3 protein is CASSLGAKDQPQHF. In nucleotides, the CDR3 is TGCGCCAGCAGCTTGGGAGCAAAGGATCAGCCCCAGCATTTT.

The table lists this clonotype with a few counts. The V and J genes are TRBV7-6 and TRBJ1-5; 9 bases line up with TRBD1. With 5 bases clipped from V and 4 bases from J, the junction kept 9 bases outside the gene matches. Germline V gene sequence: CDR1 SGHVS, CDR2 FNYEAQ. There are 16 residues in the CDR3. As DNA, the CDR3 is TGTGCCAGCAGCCAATCAAACAGGGGGCTGAATCAGCCCCAGCATTTT. As protein: CASSQSNRGLNQPQHF. Complete variable domain (other parts from reference TRBV7-6 and TRBJ1-5): GAGVSQSPRYKVTKRGQDVALRCDPISGHVSLYWYRQALGQGPEFLTYFNYEAQQDKSGLPNDRFSAERPEGSISTLTIQRTEQRDSAMYRCASSQSNRGLNQPQHFGDGTRLSIL.

This clonotype was counted many times. The chain is built from TRBV24-1 and TRBJ1-5; D is uncertain. The CDR3 sequence is 14 residues long. Germline V CDR1 and CDR2: KGHDR, SFDVKD. V dropped 5 bases and J dropped 0 bases, with 7 bases sitting between them. Written as DNA, the CDR3 is TGTGCCACCAGTGGGAGGTATAGCAATCAGCCCCAGCATTTT. Translating it yields CATSGRYSNQPQHF.

The V gene is TRBV7-8, the J gene TRBJ2-1, with 7 positions matching TRBD2. Trimming at V came to 5 bases and at J to 3 bases, leaving 10 bases not matched to a gene. Germline values: CDR1 SGHVS, CDR2 FQNEAQ. The CDR3 is 16 residues long. In DNA, the CDR3 is TGTGCCAGCAGCCTTTTAGCGGGCCTCCTCTACAATGAGCAGTTCTTC. Translation: CASSLLAGLLYNEQFF.

This clonotype has at least ten counts. The chain uses TRBV12-3 or TRBV12-4 and TRBJ2-4; the D gene is possibly TRBD2 (6 bases). Trimming removed 3 bases from V and 0 bases from J, with 6 bases in between. The CDR3 sequence is 14 residues long. The CDR3 bases are TGTGCCAGCAGTTTCGGGGGAGCCAAAAACATTCAGTACTTC. Its translation: CASSFGGAKNIQYF.

This clonotype was counted only a few times. The chain links TRBV15 to TRBJ2-1; possible D gene TRBD1, 6 bases. CDR1 is LNHNV and CDR2 is YYDKDF in the germline V gene (reference sequence). The CDR3 is 15 residues long. Trimming removed 5 bases from V and 3 bases from J, with 14 bases in between. CDR3 sequence: CATSAEQGFYNEQFF. The DNA for the CDR3 is TGTGCCACCAGCGCAGAGCAGGGGTTCTACAATGAGCAGTTCTTC.

This clonotype was picked up a small number of times. V is TRBV3-1 and J is TRBJ2-1, with TRBD1 matching over 8 bases. V lost 3 bases, J lost 12 bases, and 4 bases stayed unmatched. There are 12 residues in the CDR3. CDR1 and CDR2 (germline): LGHDT, YNNKEL (reference sequence). This CDR3 reads CASSHAGGGQFF. The CDR3 nucleotides are TGTGCCAGCAGCCATGCAGGGGGCGGGCAGTTCTTC.

This clonotype came up many times. The V call is TRBV12-3 or TRBV12-4, the J call TRBJ2-3, with 13 bases identical to TRBD2. After removal of 6 bases from V and 3 bases from J, the junction contained 6 bases not matched to a gene. This CDR3 contains 16 residues. As DNA, the CDR3 is TGTGCCAGCAGCCCCGGACTAGCGGGAGTGACAGATACGCAGTATTTT. The encoded protein is CASSPGLAGVTDTQYF.

Worth noting for this clonotype: A much more abundant neighbour one base away suggests this may be a read error. This CDR3 is missing its conserved last phenylalanine or tryptophan, likely due to a read error. The V call is TRBV7-9, the J call TRBJ2-1, with unresolved D. Trimming pared 0 bases from V and 5 bases from J, leaving 14 bases between. In germline, CDR1 is SEHNR, CDR2 FQNEAQ (reference sequence). CDR3 size: 16 residues. The CDR3 region is CASSLAFSTVDNEQFC. For the CDR3, the DNA is TGTGCCAGCAGCTTAGCCTTCAGTACCGTCGACAATGAGCAGTTCTGC.

This clonotype was observed a handful of times. The chain recombines TRBV3-1 with TRBJ2-4; D not resolved. CDR3 length: 12 amino acids. The germline gives CDR1 LGHDT, CDR2 YNNKEL (reference sequence). Trimming took 2 bases from V and 10 from J, leaving 9 bases between them. This chain's CDR3 is CASSQTTTIQYF. The CDR3 DNA is TGTGCCAGCAGCCAAACAACCACTATTCAGTACTTC.

This clonotype occurred a few times. This CDR3 is CASSPRGRNGELFF. The CDR3, as DNA: TGTGCCAGCAGTCCGCGGGGGAGGAACGGGGAGCTGTTTTTT. The genes are TRBV11-3 and TRBJ2-2, with 7 bases lining up with TRBD2. The ends lost 6 bases at V and 7 bases at J; junction bases unmatched: 8. This CDR3 is 14 amino acids long. The germline V gene encodes CDR1 SGHNT and CDR2 YENEEA.

The gene calls are TRBV2 and TRBJ2-7; 8 nucleotides agree with TRBD2. CDR3 size: 15 residues. Germline V CDR1 and CDR2: SNHLY, FYNNEI. The ends lost 2 bases at V and 5 bases at J; junction bases unmatched: 8. The CDR3 DNA sequence: TGTGCCAGCAGTGAATTCGGGACTAGTATCCACGAGCAGTACGTC. This gives the protein CASSEFGTSIHEQYV.

Only a few counts were recorded for this clonotype. In nucleotides, the CDR3 is TGTGCCAGCAGTTCCCCGGGCTTCTCCTACGAGCAGTACTTC. It translates to CASSSPGFSYEQYF. The V call is TRBV28, the J call TRBJ2-7; D is unresolved. CDR1 and CDR2 (germline): MDHEN, SYDVKM. The V end lost 4 bases, the J end lost 0 bases, and 10 bases lay between the germline ends. This CDR3 is 14 amino acids long.

The chain has TRBV4-1 and TRBJ2-2, with D possibly being TRBD2 (6 bases). CDR1 and CDR2 (germline): MGHRA, YSYEKL. CDR3 size: 16 residues. The V and J ends lost 4 bases and 2 bases respectively, with 14 bases between them. The CDR3 nucleotides are TGCGCCAGCAGCCTAGGCCCGGACTATAACACCGGGGAGCTGTTTTTT. Translating gives CASSLGPDYNTGELFF.

This clonotype occurred a few times. The chain has TRBV4-1 and TRBJ2-1, with TRBD2 identical over 11 bases. This CDR3 has 19 residues. V was clipped by 3 bases and J by 0 bases; unmatched bases: 10. Germline CDR1 is MGHRA and CDR2 is YSYEKL. Written as DNA, the CDR3 is TGCGCCAGCAGCCAGACTTCACTAGCGGGGGCGAGCTCCTACAATGAGCAGTTCTTC. Translated: CASSQTSLAGASSYNEQFF.

The chain is built from TRBV7-9 and TRBJ2-1; a possible D gene is TRBD2 (5 bases). V gave up 2 bases and J gave up 0 bases, with 20 bases separating them. Germline values: CDR1 SEHNR, CDR2 FQNEAQ (reference sequence). The CDR3 contains 19 residues. The CDR3, as DNA: TGTGCCAGCAGCTTAAGGTTCGGGCTAGCTGATTCCTCCTACAATGAGCAGTTCTTC. This encodes CASSLRFGLADSSYNEQFF.